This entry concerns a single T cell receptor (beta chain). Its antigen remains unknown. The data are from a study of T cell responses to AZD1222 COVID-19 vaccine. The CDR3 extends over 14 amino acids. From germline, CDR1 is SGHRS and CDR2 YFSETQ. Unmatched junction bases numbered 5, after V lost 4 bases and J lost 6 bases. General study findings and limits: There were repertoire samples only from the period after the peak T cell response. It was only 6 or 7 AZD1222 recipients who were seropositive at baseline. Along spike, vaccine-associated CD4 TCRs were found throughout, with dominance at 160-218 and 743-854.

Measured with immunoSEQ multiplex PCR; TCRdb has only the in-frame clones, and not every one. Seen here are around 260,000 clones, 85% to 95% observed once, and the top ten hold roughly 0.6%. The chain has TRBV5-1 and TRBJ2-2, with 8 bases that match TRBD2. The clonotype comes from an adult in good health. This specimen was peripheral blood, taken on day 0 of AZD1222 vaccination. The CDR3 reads CASSVDGGAGELFF. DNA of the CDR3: TGCGCCAGCAGCGTGGACGGGGGGGCCGGGGAGCTGTTTTTT.